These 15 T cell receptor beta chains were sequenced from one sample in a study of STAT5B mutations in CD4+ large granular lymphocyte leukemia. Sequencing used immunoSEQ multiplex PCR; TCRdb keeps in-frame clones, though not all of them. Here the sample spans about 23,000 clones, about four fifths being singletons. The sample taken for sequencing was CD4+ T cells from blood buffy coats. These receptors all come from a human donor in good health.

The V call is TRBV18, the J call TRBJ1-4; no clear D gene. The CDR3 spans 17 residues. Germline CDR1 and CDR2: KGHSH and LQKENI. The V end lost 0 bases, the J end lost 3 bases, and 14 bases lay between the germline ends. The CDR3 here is CASSPPTLRGANEKLFF. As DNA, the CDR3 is TGTGCCAGCTCACCACCGACACTTCGGGGAGCTAATGAAAAACTGTTTTTT.

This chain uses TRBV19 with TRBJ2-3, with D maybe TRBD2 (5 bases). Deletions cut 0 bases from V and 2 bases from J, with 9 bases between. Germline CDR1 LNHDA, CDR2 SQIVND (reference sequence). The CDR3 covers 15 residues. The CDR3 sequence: CASSIDRGYTDTQYF. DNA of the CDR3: TGTGCCAGTAGTATAGATCGGGGATACACAGATACGCAGTATTTT.

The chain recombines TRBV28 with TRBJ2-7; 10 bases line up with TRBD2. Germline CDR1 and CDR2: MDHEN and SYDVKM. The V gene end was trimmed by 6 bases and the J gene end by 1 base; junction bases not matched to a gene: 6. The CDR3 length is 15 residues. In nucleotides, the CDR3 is TGTGCCAGCAGACCCGGGACTAGCGCATCCTACGAGCAGTACTTC. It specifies CASRPGTSASYEQYF. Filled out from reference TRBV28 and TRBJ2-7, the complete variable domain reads DVKVTQSSRYLVKRTGEKVFLECVQDMDHENMFWYRQDPGLGLRLIYFSYDVKMKEKGDIPEGYSVSREKKERFSLILESASTNQTSMYLCASRPGTSASYEQYFGPGTRLTVT.

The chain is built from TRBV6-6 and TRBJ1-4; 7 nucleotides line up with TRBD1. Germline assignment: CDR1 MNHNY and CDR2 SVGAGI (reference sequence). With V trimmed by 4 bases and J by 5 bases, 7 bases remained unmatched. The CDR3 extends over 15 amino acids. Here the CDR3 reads CASSSPDRLNEKLFF. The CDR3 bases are TGTGCCAGCAGTTCCCCGGACAGGCTCAATGAAAAACTGTTTTTT.

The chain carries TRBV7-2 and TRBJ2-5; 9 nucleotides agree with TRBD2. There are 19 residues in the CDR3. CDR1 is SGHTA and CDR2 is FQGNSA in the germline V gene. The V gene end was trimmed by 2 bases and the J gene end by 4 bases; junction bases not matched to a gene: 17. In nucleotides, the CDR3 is TGTGCCAGCAGCTTACTTCTGGGGCTAGCGGGGAAGCTGGGAGAGACCCAGTACTTC. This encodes CASSLLLGLAGKLGETQYF. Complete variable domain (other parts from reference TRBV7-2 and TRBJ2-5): GAGVSQSPSNKVTEKGKDVELRCDPISGHTALYWYRQSLGQGLEFLIYFQGNSAPDKSGLPSDRFSAERTGGSVSTLTIQRTQQEDSAVYLCASSLLLGLAGKLGETQYFGPGTRLLVL.

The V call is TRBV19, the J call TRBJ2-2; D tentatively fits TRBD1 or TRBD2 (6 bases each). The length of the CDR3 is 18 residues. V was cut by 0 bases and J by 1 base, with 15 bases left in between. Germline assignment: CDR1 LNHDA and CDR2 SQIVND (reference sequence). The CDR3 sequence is CASSIDPWGAGNTGELFF. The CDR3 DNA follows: TGTGCCAGTAGTATAGATCCTTGGGGGGCTGGGAACACCGGGGAGCTGTTTTTT.

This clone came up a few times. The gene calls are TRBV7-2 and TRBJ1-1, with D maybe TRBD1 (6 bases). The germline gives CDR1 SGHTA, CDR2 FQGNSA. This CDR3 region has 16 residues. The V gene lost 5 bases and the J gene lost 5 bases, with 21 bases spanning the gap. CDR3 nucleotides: TGTGCCAGCAGCACCCGCTGGGGGCGAGGGGGGACTGAAGCTTTCTTT. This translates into CASSTRWGRGGTEAFF.

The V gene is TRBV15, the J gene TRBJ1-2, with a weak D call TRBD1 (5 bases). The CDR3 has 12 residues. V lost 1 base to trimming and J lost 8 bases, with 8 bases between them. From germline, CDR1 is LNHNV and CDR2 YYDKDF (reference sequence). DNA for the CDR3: TGTGCCACCAGCAGAGGGGGACGAGGCTACACCTTC. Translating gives CATSRGGRGYTF. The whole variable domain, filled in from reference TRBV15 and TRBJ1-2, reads DAMVIQNPRYQVTQFGKPVTLSCSQTLNHNVMYWYQQKSSQAPKLLFHYYDKDFNNEADTPDNFQSRRPNTSFCFLDIRSPGLGDTAMYLCATSRGGRGYTFGSGTRLTVV.

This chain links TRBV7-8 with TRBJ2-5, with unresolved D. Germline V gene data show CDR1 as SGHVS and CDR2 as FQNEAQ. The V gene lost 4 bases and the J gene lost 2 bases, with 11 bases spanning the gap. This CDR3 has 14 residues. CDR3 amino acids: CASSYGRNQETQYF. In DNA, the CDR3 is TGTGCCAGCAGCTATGGACGGAATCAAGAGACCCAGTACTTC.

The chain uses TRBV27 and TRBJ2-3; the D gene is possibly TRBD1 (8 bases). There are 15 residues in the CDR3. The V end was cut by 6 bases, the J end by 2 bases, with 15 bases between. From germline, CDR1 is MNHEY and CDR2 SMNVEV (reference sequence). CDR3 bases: TGTGCCAGCAGAGCGGGGACAGGACTCACAGATACGCAGTATTTT. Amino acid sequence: CASRAGTGLTDTQYF.

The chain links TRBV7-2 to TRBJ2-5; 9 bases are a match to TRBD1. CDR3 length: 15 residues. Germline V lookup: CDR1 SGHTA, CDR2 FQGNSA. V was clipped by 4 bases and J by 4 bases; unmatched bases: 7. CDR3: CASSSGQGRLETQYF. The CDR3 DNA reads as TGTGCCAGCAGCTCTGGACAGGGGAGGTTAGAGACCCAGTACTTC.

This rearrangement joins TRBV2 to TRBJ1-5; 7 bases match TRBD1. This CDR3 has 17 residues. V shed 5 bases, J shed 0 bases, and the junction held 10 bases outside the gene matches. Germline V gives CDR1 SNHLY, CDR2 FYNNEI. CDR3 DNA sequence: TGTGCCAGCAGTCGGGACAGCATGTCCAGTAGCAATCAGCCCCAGCATTTT. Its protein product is CASSRDSMSSSNQPQHF. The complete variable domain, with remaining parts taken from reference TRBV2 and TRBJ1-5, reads EPEVTQTPSHQVTQMGQEVILRCVPISNHLYFYWYRQILGQKVEFLVSFYNNEISEKSEIFDDQFSVERPDGSNFTLKIRSTKLEDSAMYFCASSRDSMSSSNQPQHFGDGTRLSIL.

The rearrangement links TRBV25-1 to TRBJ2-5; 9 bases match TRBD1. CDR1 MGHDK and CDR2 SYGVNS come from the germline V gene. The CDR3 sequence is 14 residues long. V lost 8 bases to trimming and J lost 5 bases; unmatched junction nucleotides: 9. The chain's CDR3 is CASQPDRGEETQYF. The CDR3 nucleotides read TGTGCCAGCCAACCCGACAGGGGGGAGGAGACCCAGTACTTC.

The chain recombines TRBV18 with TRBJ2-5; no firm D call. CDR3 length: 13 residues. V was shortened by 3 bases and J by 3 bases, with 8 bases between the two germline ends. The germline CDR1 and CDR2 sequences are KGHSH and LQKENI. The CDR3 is CASSPLAEETQYF. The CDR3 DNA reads TGTGCCAGCTCACCTTTAGCCGAAGAGACCCAGTACTTC.

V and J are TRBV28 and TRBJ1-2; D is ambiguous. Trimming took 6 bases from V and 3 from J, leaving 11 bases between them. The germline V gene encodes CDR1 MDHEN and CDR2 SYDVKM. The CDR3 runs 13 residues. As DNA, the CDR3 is TGTGCCAGCAGCCCTGCCACGGACTATGGCTACACCTTC. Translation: CASSPATDYGYTF.